Below are 29 T cell receptor beta chains sequenced from a single sample in a study of blood T cell repertoires in COVID-19. The protocol was immunoSEQ multiplex PCR, while the TCRdb copy is restricted to in-frame clones and leaves out a portion. The sample includes around 64,000 clones, roughly 89% seen only once; the top ten take approximately 20%. Sequencing was done on a sample of peripheral blood. These receptors originate from a woman aged 80 or over with acute or convalescent COVID-19.

This clone has more than one count but fewer than ten. V usage is TRBV5-6 and J usage is TRBJ2-5, with 13 positions matching TRBD2. The CDR3 runs to 17 residues. The V segment lost 3 bases and the J segment 0 bases; nucleotides outside the gene matches: 5. The germline CDR1 and CDR2 sequences are SGHDT and YYEEEE. The CDR3 region is CASSSPGLAGYQETQYF. DNA for the CDR3: TGTGCCAGCAGCTCTCCGGGACTAGCGGGGTACCAAGAGACCCAGTACTTC. The full variable domain, its missing parts supplied by reference TRBV5-6 and TRBJ2-5, is DAGVTQSPTHLIKTRGQQVTLRCSPKSGHDTVSWYQQALGQGPQFIFQYYEEEERQRGNFPDRFSGHQFPNYSSELNVNALLLGDSALYLCASSSPGLAGYQETQYFGPGTRLLVL.

The genes are TRBV28 and TRBJ1-2, with no clear D. This CDR3 is built from 11 residues. CDR1 and CDR2 from the germline V gene are MDHEN and SYDVKM. V lost 5 bases, J lost 10 bases, and 11 bases lay in between. The CDR3 bases are TGTGCCAGCAGTAGCTTATTTGACTACACCTTC. Translating gives CASSSLFDYTF.

The chain has TRBV28 and TRBJ1-2; D is possibly TRBD1 (6 bases). This CDR3 contains 14 residues. Trimming left V 5 bases short and J 3 bases short, with 13 bases between. The germline V gene encodes CDR1 MDHEN and CDR2 SYDVKM. Here the CDR3 DNA reads TGTGCCAGCAGTGCTGCTGACAGGTACTATGGCTACACCTTC. This translates into CASSAADRYYGYTF.

This chain joins TRBV6-4 and TRBJ1-4, with 10 bases matching TRBD1. The trim removed 2 bases at V and 7 bases at J, leaving 13 bases unmatched. CDR3 size: 18 residues. Per germline, CDR1 MRHNA and CDR2 SNTAGT. This CDR3 is CASSDPKTGTGESEKLFF. As DNA, the CDR3 is TGTGCCAGCAGTGACCCGAAAACCGGGACAGGGGAAAGTGAAAAACTGTTTTTT.

This chain links TRBV5-6 with TRBJ2-4, with a weak D call TRBD1 (5 bases). V was pared by 2 bases and J by 0 bases, with 15 bases between. The CDR3 is made up of 17 amino acids. In germline, CDR1 is SGHDT, CDR2 YYEEEE. The CDR3 loop is CASSLYDRSLAKNIQYF. Written as DNA, the CDR3 is TGTGCCAGCAGCTTATATGACAGATCTTTAGCCAAAAACATTCAGTACTTC.

The chain links TRBV30 to TRBJ1-2; D remains ambiguous. The germline gives CDR1 GTSNPN, CDR2 SVGIG (reference sequence). V shed 2 bases and J shed 5 bases, with 18 bases lying between them. The CDR3 is 15 residues long. The CDR3 spells CAWSHPGATSYGYTF. CDR3 DNA sequence: TGTGCCTGGAGTCACCCGGGAGCGACTTCATATGGCTACACCTTC.

The chain joins TRBV6-5 to TRBJ2-5, with D maybe TRBD1 (6 bases). CDR3 length equals 14 residues. Germline V gene sequence: CDR1 MNHEY, CDR2 SVGAGI. V lost 4 bases and J lost 7, with 16 bases in between. The CDR3 DNA follows: TGTGCCAGCAGTTTATATGACAGGCGAGGGACCCAGTACTTC. Protein product: CASSLYDRRGTQYF.

The chain couples TRBV27 to TRBJ1-1, with D unclear. V gave up 6 bases and J gave up 3 bases, with 20 bases separating them. In germline, CDR1 is MNHEY, CDR2 SMNVEV (reference sequence). This CDR3 spans 16 amino acids. The CDR3, as DNA: TGTGCCAGCAGCCCGGCGACTGGTGGGTGGCACACTGAAGCTTTCTTT. As protein: CASSPATGGWHTEAFF.

The chain couples TRBV11-2 to TRBJ1-1, with 7 bases matching TRBD1. The CDR3 length is 13 residues. Germline CDR1 reads SGHAT; CDR2 reads FQNNGV. Trimming at V came to 1 base and at J to 8 bases, leaving 4 bases not matched to a gene. The CDR3 bases are TGTGCCAGCAGCTTAGTTTTGGACAGGGAAGCTTTCTTT. This translates into CASSLVLDREAFF.

This sequence joins TRBV6-2 or TRBV6-3 and TRBJ2-1; unclear D gene. CDR3 length equals 14 residues. V was clipped by 2 bases and J by 3 bases, with 8 bases between them. Germline-derived CDR1 and CDR2 are MNHEY and SVGEGT. The CDR3 sequence: CASSYVLSYNEQFF. The CDR3 region has the DNA TGTGCCAGCAGTTACGTCTTGAGCTACAATGAGCAGTTCTTC.

The rearrangement joins TRBV3-1 (or the pseudogene TRBV3-2) to TRBJ2-5; 8 nucleotides line up with TRBD2. Germline loops: CDR1 LGHDT, CDR2 YNNKEL (reference sequence). Germline trimming cut 3 bases from V and 9 bases from J; bases unmatched to any gene: 9. The CDR3 is 14 residues long. This chain's CDR3 is CASSQAGNGGAQYF. Here the CDR3 DNA reads TGTGCCAGCAGCCAGGCCGGTAACGGGGGGGCCCAGTACTTC.

The V call is TRBV24-1, the J call TRBJ2-1; 10 nucleotides line up with TRBD1. V trimming: 10 bases; J trimming: 1 base; junction bases outside the gene matches: 3. The length of the CDR3 is 14 residues. CDR1 KGHDR and CDR2 SFDVKD come from the germline V gene. CDR3 in amino acids: CATGQGGSYNEQFF. In nucleotides, the CDR3 is TGTGCCACAGGACAGGGGGGGTCCTACAATGAGCAGTTCTTC.

This clone was counted a single time. This rearrangement joins TRBV20-1 to TRBJ2-3, with a weak D call TRBD2 (5 bases). This CDR3 has 11 residues. Deletions cut 3 bases from V and 14 bases from J, with 15 bases between. Germline CDR1 reads DFQATT; CDR2 reads SNEGSKA (reference sequence). This CDR3 reads CSARIAAGRYF. In DNA, the CDR3 is TGCAGTGCTAGGATTGCGGCGGGCCGGTATTTT.

This clone was recorded once. The chain is built from TRBV19 and TRBJ1-5; D is perhaps TRBD1 (6 bases). Looked up from germline, CDR1 is LNHDA and CDR2 is SQIVND (reference sequence). The V and J ends lost 3 bases and 1 base respectively, with 13 bases between them. This CDR3 has 16 residues. The CDR3 DNA reads TGTGCCAGTAGTATTTCACAGGGTAGGAGCAATCAGCCCCAGCATTTT. Translated: CASSISQGRSNQPQHF. Drawing the rest from reference TRBV19 and TRBJ1-5, the complete variable domain is DGGITQSPKYLFRKEGQNVTLSCEQNLNHDAMYWYRQDPGQGLRLIYYSQIVNDFQKGDIAEGYSVSREKKESFPLTVTSAQKNPTAFYLCASSISQGRSNQPQHFGDGTRLSIL.

This clone was recorded a few times. V usage is TRBV6-6 and J usage is TRBJ1-2; D possibly corresponds to TRBD1 (6 bases). Germline CDR1 reads MNHNY; CDR2 reads SVGAGI (reference sequence). This CDR3 has 13 residues. The V end was cut by 6 bases, the J end by 6 bases, with 14 bases between. The DNA for the CDR3 is TGTGCCAGCAGCACCCAGGGGAGTCATGGCTACACCTTC. Translated: CASSTQGSHGYTF.

The J gene is TRBJ1-2, the V gene TRBV19; D may be TRBD1 (5 bases). This CDR3 is 13 amino acids long. The V gene's germline CDR1 is LNHDA and CDR2 SQIVND (reference sequence). V lost 5 bases and J 6 bases, leaving 13 bases between the germline ends. CDR3 residues: CASSASRVDGYTF. For the CDR3, the DNA is TGTGCCAGTAGTGCCAGCAGGGTGGATGGCTACACCTTC.

This sequence joins TRBV4-2 and TRBJ1-5, with 12 bases fitting TRBD1. In germline, CDR1 is LGHNA, CDR2 YNFKEQ. CDR3 length: 14 residues. The junction had 3 bases not matched to a gene; V was cut back by 6 bases and J by 6 bases. The CDR3 sequence: CASRGQGAVQPQHF. The CDR3 bases are TGTGCCAGCAGGGGACAGGGGGCCGTTCAGCCCCAGCATTTT.

The chain carries TRBV28 and TRBJ1-1, with no clear D. Germline-derived CDR1 and CDR2 are MDHEN and SYDVKM. V lost 10 bases to trimming and J lost 3 bases, with 6 bases between them. The CDR3 runs 10 residues. The CDR3 coding sequence is TGTGCCACCGGGGACACTGAAGCTTTCTTT. This gives the protein CATGDTEAFF.

This CDR3 is CASSLDPFGQETQYF. CDR3 DNA: TGTGCCAGCAGCCTGGACCCTTTCGGGCAAGAGACCCAGTACTTC. The chain has TRBV5-4 and TRBJ2-5; D unclear. Trimming took off 4 bases at V and 2 bases at J, with 15 bases between the two ends. CDR3 length: 15 amino acids. The germline gives CDR1 SGHNT, CDR2 YYREEE (reference sequence).

This clone has a single count. V gene TRBV19 combines with J gene TRBJ1-2; D call uncertain. The germline V gene encodes CDR1 LNHDA and CDR2 SQIVND (reference sequence). With 7 bases removed from V and 9 bases from J, the gap between germline ends came to 12 bases. The CDR3 runs 11 residues. CDR3 nucleotides: TGTGCCAGTATGGACTTCGGAAGCTACACCTTC. Amino acids: CASMDFGSYTF.

The CDR3 sequence: CASSQEGTSTQYF. Written as DNA, the CDR3 is TGCGCCAGCAGCCAAGAAGGGACTAGTACGCAGTACTTC. This chain uses TRBV4-1 with TRBJ2-7; TRBD2 matches at 8 bases. This CDR3 region has 13 residues. The trim removed 0 bases at V and 9 bases at J, leaving 4 bases unmatched. In germline, CDR1 is MGHRA, CDR2 YSYEKL.

The rearrangement joins TRBV7-7 to TRBJ2-7; a weak D match, TRBD1 (5 bases). Germline V CDR1 and CDR2: SSHAT, FNYEAQ (reference sequence). Trimming pared 6 bases from V and 2 bases from J, leaving 29 bases between. The CDR3 length is 19 residues. The CDR3 reads CASRPARYSRTNLAYEQYF. CDR3 DNA sequence: TGTGCCAGCAGACCCGCTCGGTACTCAAGGACAAATCTCGCCTACGAGCAGTACTTC. Full variable domain (missing parts from reference TRBV7-7 and TRBJ2-7): GAGVSQSPRYKVTKRGQDVTLRCDPISSHATLYWYQQALGQGPEFLTYFNYEAQPDKSGLPSDRFSAERPEGSISTLTIQRTEQRDSAMYRCASRPARYSRTNLAYEQYFGPGTRLTVT.

This chain uses TRBV27 with TRBJ2-1, with 7 bases matching TRBD1. V shed 8 bases, J shed 5 bases, and the junction held 21 bases outside the gene matches. Germline V gene lookup returns CDR1 MNHEY and CDR2 SMNVEV (reference sequence). The CDR3 has 18 residues. This CDR3 is CASGKGATWTGANNEQFF. The CDR3 DNA sequence: TGTGCCAGCGGTAAGGGGGCCACCTGGACTGGAGCAAACAATGAGCAGTTCTTC.

The chain links TRBV5-1 to TRBJ2-2; D might be TRBD2 (5 bases). CDR1 SGHRS and CDR2 YFSETQ come from the germline V gene. V was clipped by 2 bases and J by 7 bases, with 9 bases between them. This CDR3 comprises 13 residues. The CDR3 reads CASSFEGVGELFF. As DNA, the CDR3 is TGCGCCAGCAGCTTTGAGGGAGTCGGGGAGCTGTTTTTT.

The CDR3 spells CASSLDPTGDRYGYTF. CDR3 nucleotide sequence: TGTGCCAGCAGCTTAGACCCTACAGGGGACCGCTATGGCTACACCTTC. The chain couples TRBV11-3 to TRBJ1-2; 7 bases are a match to TRBD1. V gave up 0 bases and J gave up 4 bases; unmatched junction bases: 8. CDR3 length equals 16 residues. Germline CDR1 and CDR2: SGHNT and YENEEA.

V gene TRBV6-5 combines with J gene TRBJ1-4; tentatively, D is TRBD1 (5 bases). V shed 6 bases and J shed 10 bases, with 18 bases lying between them. The CDR3 totals 14 residues. Germline values: CDR1 MNHEY, CDR2 SVGAGI. CDR3 region: CASSGPDSFGKLFF. CDR3 in DNA: TGTGCCAGCAGCGGCCCCGACAGTTTTGGAAAACTGTTTTTT.

The chain combines TRBV5-1 with TRBJ2-3, with D perhaps matching TRBD1 (6 bases). CDR1 and CDR2 (germline): SGHRS, YFSETQ. V was pared by 4 bases and J by 6 bases, with 18 bases between. The CDR3 length is 15 residues. The CDR3 region has the DNA TGCGCCAGCAGCACCGGGACACTGGTGATGGATACGCAGTATTTT. It is translated as CASSTGTLVMDTQYF. Combining the CDR3 with reference TRBV5-1 and TRBJ2-3 gives the whole variable domain KAGVTQTPRYLIKTRGQQVTLSCSPISGHRSVSWYQQTPGQGLQFLFEYFSETQRNKGNFPGRFSGRQFSNSRSEMNVSTLELGDSALYLCASSTGTLVMDTQYFGPGTRLTVL.

The J gene is TRBJ2-2, the V gene TRBV5-3; 7 nucleotides agree with TRBD2. TRBV5-3 carries the ORF label, with uncertain function. The ends lost 8 bases at V and 4 bases at J; junction bases unmatched: 8. This CDR3 is 14 amino acids long. The CDR3 protein is CARRTRVCTGELFF. The CDR3 coding sequence is TGTGCCAGGCGGACTAGGGTTTGCACCGGGGAGCTGTTTTTT.

The rearrangement uses TRBV11-2 and TRBJ1-2, with 7 bases matching TRBD1. Trimming removed 0 bases from V and 6 bases from J; junction bases left unmatched: 4. The CDR3 totals 14 residues. Germline CDR1 reads SGHAT; CDR2 reads FQNNGV. CDR3 sequence: CASSLDLQGDGYTF. The CDR3 region has the DNA TGTGCCAGCAGCTTAGATTTGCAGGGGGATGGCTACACCTTC. The variable domain in full, with the rest retrieved from reference TRBV11-2 and TRBJ1-2, is EAGVAQSPRYKIIEKRQSVAFWCNPISGHATLYWYQQILGQGPKLLIQFQNNGVVDDSQLPKDRFSAERLKGVDSTLKIQPAKLEDSAVYLCASSLDLQGDGYTFGSGTRLTVV.